This TCR beta chain was identified in a study of long-term antiretroviral therapy in people with HIV. Trimming took 2 bases from V and 4 from J, leaving 15 bases between them. The CDR3 runs 16 residues. The germline V gene has CDR1 MGHRA and CDR2 YSYEKL. Running of the v3.0 immunoSEQ assay took place at survey level. The repertoire was sequenced with immunoSEQ multiplex PCR; TCRdb's copy has only in-frame clones and lacks some. The top ten clones hold under 8.5% of a sample with under 30,000 clones, about 95% of them seen once. Broader study findings: Repertoires in HIV (unlike those of controls) had narrower CDR3 length ranges.

As for this clone: The antigen remains undetermined.

Clinicians in the United States treated all participants with HIV. The sequence was obtained from a man in his thirties or forties with HIV. The sequences come from unsorted PBMCs, collected 6.3 years after starting antiretroviral therapy. The chain carries TRBV4-1 and TRBJ2-1; D unclear. The CDR3: CASSQRGRAEYNEQFF. The CDR3, as DNA: TGCGCCAGCAGCCAACGCGGCCGGGCAGAATACAATGAGCAGTTCTTC.